This T cell receptor (beta chain) was identified during a study of T-cell memory formation after mild COVID-19. Study observations and caveats: Cross-reactive memory appears to have joined, as suggested by some responding clones showing up in pre-infection memory. Contracting CD8+ clones were enriched in EMRA, CD4+ mainly in CM and EM. Whereas later expanders leaned CD4+, clones contracting day 15 to 85 showed a balanced CD4/CD8 makeup.

This clonotype was detected a few times. What it recognizes is unknown. It was 5'RACE with constant-segment primers that produced the TCR alpha and TCR beta cDNA libraries, which carried sample barcodes and UMIs. MiXCR was run by TCRdb on the 5' RACE reads, yielding one entry per CDR3 protein. The data contain hundreds of thousands of distinct CDR3 sequences, 7.5% to 9.5% of them seen just once; the ten biggest clones take up around a fifth. Trimming removed 6 bases from V and 6 bases from J, with 12 bases in between. The CDR3 runs 12 residues. CDR1 is LGHNT, CDR2 FRNRAP, per germline. This chain joins TRBV12-5 and TRBJ2-7, with D possibly being TRBD1 or TRBD2 (6 bases each). Sequenced input: PBMCs or a T cell subset sorted from them (not recorded which). This receptor was obtained from a man younger than 30 who had mild COVID-19 (a few samples of this study predate the infection). Cell type and time point are not known. The CDR3 nucleotides are TGTGCTAGTGGGCACGAGGGGGGCGAGCAGTACTTC. This encodes CASGHEGGEQYF.